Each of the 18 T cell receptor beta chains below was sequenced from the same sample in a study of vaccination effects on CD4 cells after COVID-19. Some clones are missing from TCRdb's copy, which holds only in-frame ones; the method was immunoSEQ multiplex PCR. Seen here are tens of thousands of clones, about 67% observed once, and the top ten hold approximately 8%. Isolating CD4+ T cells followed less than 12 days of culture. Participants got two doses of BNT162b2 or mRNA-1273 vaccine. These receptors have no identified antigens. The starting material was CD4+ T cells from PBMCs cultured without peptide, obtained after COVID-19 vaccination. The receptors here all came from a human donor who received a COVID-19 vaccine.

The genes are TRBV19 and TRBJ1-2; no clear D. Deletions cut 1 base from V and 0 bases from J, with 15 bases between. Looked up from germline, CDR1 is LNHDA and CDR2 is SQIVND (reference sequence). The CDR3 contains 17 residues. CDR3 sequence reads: CASSIVRAARANYGYTF. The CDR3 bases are TGTGCCAGTAGTATAGTAAGGGCCGCTCGAGCTAACTATGGCTACACCTTC.

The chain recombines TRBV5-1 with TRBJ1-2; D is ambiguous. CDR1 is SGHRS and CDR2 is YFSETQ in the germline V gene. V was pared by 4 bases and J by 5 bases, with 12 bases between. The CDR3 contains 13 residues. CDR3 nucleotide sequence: TGCGCCAGCAGCGACGACGGATCTTATGGCTACACCTTC. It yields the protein CASSDDGSYGYTF.

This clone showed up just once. The CDR3 loop is CASSSAAGTGFYNEQFF. As DNA, the CDR3 is TGTGCCAGCAGCTCAGCGGCCGGGACAGGATTCTACAATGAGCAGTTCTTC. The chain carries TRBV14 and TRBJ2-1, with 8 nucleotides matching TRBD1. The CDR3 is 17 residues long. The V segment lost 5 bases and the J segment 3 bases; nucleotides outside the gene matches: 12. Germline CDR1 reads SGHDN; CDR2 reads FVKESK.

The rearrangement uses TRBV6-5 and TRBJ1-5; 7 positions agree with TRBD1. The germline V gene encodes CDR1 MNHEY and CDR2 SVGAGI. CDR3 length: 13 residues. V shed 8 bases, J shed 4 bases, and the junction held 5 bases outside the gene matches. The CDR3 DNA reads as TGTGCCAGCGCGGGACAGCAGAATCAGCCCCAGCATTTT. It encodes CASAGQQNQPQHF.

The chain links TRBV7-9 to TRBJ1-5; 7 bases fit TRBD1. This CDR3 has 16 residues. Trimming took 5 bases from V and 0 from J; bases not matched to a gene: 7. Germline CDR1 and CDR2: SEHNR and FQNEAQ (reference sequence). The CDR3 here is CASSPAGGLSNQPQHF. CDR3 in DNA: TGTGCCAGCAGCCCGGCAGGGGGACTTAGCAATCAGCCCCAGCATTTT.

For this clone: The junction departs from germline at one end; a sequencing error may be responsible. The CDR3 sequence: CASSLEIRASGRASNEQYF. As DNA, the CDR3 is TGTGCCAGCAGCTTAGAAATCCGGGCTAGCGGGAGGGCCTCCAACGAGCAGTACTTC. The chain employs TRBV7-6 and TRBJ2-7; 12 bases are a match to TRBD2. CDR3 length: 19 residues. Germline V lookup: CDR1 SGHVS, CDR2 FNYEAQ.

The CDR3 DNA reads as TGTGCCAGCAGCTTACAAGGAAGGCCGCTGAACACTGAAGCTTTCTTT. This translates into CASSLQGRPLNTEAFF. The rearrangement links TRBV13 to TRBJ1-1; D gene unclear. V gave up 2 bases and J gave up 0 bases, with 13 bases separating them. The CDR3 runs 16 residues. Germline values: CDR1 PRHDT, CDR2 FYEKMQ (reference sequence).

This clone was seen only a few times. As DNA, the CDR3 is TGTGCCAGCAGTGACAGGGTCACCGGGGAGCTGTTTTTT. Translation gives CASSDRVTGELFF. The chain uses TRBV25-1 and TRBJ2-2; D is possibly TRBD1 (5 bases). Germline lookup yields CDR1 MGHDK and CDR2 SYGVNS. The CDR3 is 13 amino acids. Trimming took 3 bases from V and 4 from J, leaving 6 bases between them.

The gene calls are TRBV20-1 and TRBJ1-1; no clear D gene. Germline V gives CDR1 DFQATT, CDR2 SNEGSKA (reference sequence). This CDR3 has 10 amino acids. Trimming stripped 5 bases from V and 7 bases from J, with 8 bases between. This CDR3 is CSASRLEAFF. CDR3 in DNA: TGCAGTGCTTCGCGGCTTGAAGCTTTCTTT.

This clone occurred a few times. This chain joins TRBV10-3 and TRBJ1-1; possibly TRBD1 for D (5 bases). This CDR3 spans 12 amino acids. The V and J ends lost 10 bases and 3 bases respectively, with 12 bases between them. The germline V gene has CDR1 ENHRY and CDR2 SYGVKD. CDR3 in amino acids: CASGRGDTEAFF. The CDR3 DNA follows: TGTGCCAGTGGACGGGGGGACACTGAAGCTTTCTTT.

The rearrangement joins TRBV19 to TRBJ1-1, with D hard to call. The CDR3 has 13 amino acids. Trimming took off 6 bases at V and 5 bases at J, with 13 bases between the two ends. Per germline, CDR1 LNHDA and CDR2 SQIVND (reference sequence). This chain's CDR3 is CASSAGRGTEAFF. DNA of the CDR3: TGTGCCAGTAGCGCAGGCCGTGGGACTGAAGCTTTCTTT.

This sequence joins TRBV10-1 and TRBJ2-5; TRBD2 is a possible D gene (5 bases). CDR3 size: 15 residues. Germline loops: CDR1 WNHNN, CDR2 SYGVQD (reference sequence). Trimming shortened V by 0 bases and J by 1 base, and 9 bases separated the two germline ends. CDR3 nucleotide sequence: TGCGCCAGCAGTGAGTCAGGAGGTCCCCAAGAGACCCAGTACTTC. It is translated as CASSESGGPQETQYF.

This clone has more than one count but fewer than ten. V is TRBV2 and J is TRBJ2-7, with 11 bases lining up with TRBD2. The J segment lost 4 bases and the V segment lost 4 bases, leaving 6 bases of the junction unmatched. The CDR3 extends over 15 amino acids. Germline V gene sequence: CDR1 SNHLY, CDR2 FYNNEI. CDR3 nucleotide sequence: TGTGCCAGCAGTGGACGACTAGCGGGACCTTACGAGCAGTACTTC. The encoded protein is CASSGRLAGPYEQYF.

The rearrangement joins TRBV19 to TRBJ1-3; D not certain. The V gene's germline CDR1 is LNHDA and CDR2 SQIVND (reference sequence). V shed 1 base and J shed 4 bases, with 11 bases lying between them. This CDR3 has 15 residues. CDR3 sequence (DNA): TGTGCCAGTAGTATAGTTGCCGTAATAGGAAACACCATATATTTT. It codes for CASSIVAVIGNTIYF.

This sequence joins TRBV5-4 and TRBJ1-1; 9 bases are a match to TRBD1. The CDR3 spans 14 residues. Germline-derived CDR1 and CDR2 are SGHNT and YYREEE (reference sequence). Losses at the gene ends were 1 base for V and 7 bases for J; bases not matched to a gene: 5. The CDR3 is CASSLYDRGNEAFF. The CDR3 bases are TGTGCCAGCAGCTTGTACGACAGGGGGAATGAAGCTTTCTTT.

The CDR3 is CASSLAGGRGLEAFF. CDR3 in DNA: TGTGCCAGCAGCTTGGCAGGTGGCAGGGGACTTGAAGCTTTCTTT. V is TRBV5-6 and J is TRBJ1-1, with D perhaps matching TRBD1 (6 bases). Germline V CDR1 and CDR2: SGHDT, YYEEEE. The CDR3 loop spans 15 amino acids. The V and J ends lost 0 bases and 7 bases respectively, with 16 bases between them.

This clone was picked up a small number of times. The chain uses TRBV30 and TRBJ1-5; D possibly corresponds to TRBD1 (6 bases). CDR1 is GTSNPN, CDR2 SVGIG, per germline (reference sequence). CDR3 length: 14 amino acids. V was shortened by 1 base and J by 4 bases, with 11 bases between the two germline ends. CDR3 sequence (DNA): TGTGCCTGGAGTGCATGGCAGGGGAATCAGCCCCAGCATTTT. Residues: CAWSAWQGNQPQHF.

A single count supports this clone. Written as DNA, the CDR3 is TGTGCCAGTAGTATCCCTGGGGGCCTCGGCTACAATGAGCAGTTCTTC. It specifies CASSIPGGLGYNEQFF. The gene calls are TRBV19 and TRBJ2-1; D might be TRBD1 (6 bases). The germline V gene has CDR1 LNHDA and CDR2 SQIVND (reference sequence). Trimming stripped 3 bases from V and 3 bases from J, with 15 bases between. The CDR3 totals 16 residues.